Listed here are 6 T cell receptor beta chains from one sample, sequenced in a study of CD8+CD57+ T cells in acquired aplastic anemia. Patients picked for sequencing had shown CD8+CD57+ cell expansion detected by flow cytometry. For CDR3 and TCR beta VDJ profiling, genomic DNA was the template used. TCRdb independently ran MiXCR on the reads; one entry per CDR3 protein. The sample has a few hundred thousand distinct CDR3 sequences, about 80% seen once. Material for sequencing was sorted CD4+, CD8+, or CD8+CD57+ T cells (not recorded which) from PBMCs. The receptors come from a human donor with aplastic anemia.

The chain combines TRBV5-4 with TRBJ2-1, with 10 bases that match TRBD2. Germline V gene data show CDR1 as SGHNT and CDR2 as YYREEE (reference sequence). V shed 2 bases and J 8 bases; nucleotides not matched to a gene: 1. The CDR3 consists of 13 residues. The CDR3 DNA sequence: TGTGCCAGCAGCTTTACTAGCGGGGATGAGCAGTTCTTC. Translation gives CASSFTSGDEQFF.

Of note for this clonotype: Relative to the germline gene, one junction end is altered; a read error may explain this. The CDR3 reads CASSVEQGAYEQYF. The CDR3 DNA reads TGTGCTAGCAGCGTAGAACAGGGAGCCTACGAGCAGTACTTC. This chain links TRBV7-7 with TRBJ2-7, with D perhaps matching TRBD1 (6 bases). Germline-derived CDR1 and CDR2 are SSHAT and FNYEAQ (reference sequence). This CDR3 region has 14 residues.

The chain has TRBV2 and TRBJ2-1, with D unclear. Gene TRBJ2-7 matches the end of the DNA better, so the J call may be wrong. This CDR3 has 12 amino acids. Germline V CDR1 and CDR2: SNHLY, FYNNEI. CDR3 amino acids: CASSDEGNEQYF. The CDR3 DNA reads TGTGCCAGCAGCGATGAAGGCAATGAGCAGTACTTC.

The V gene is TRBV7-8, the J gene TRBJ1-1; D unresolved. The CDR3 has 17 amino acids. With 5 bases removed from V and 3 bases from J, the gap between germline ends came to 22 bases. The germline V gene encodes CDR1 SGHVS and CDR2 FQNEAQ. The CDR3, as DNA: TGTGCCAGCAGCGGAGCGGACGGTCCGGATACGCACACTGAAGCTTTCTTT. Its translation: CASSGADGPDTHTEAFF.

This sequence joins TRBV5-5 and TRBJ2-7, with 7 nucleotides matching TRBD1. V lost 2 bases to trimming and J lost 1 base; unmatched junction nucleotides: 15. CDR1 is SGHKS and CDR2 is YYEKEE in the germline V gene (reference sequence). The CDR3 covers 18 residues. The CDR3 region has the DNA TGTGCCAGCAGCTTACTGGCAGACGGGACAGCCCTTTCCTACGAGCAGTACGTC. Translation: CASSLLADGTALSYEQYV.

The table lists this clonotype with a count of one. The genes are TRBV2 and TRBJ1-6; D unresolved. Germline lookup yields CDR1 SNHLY and CDR2 FYNNEI. This CDR3 has 15 amino acids. V was clipped by 6 bases and J by 8 bases, with 17 bases between them. Written as DNA, the CDR3 is TGTGCCAGCAGCCGGGGTACGGCAGCGGATTCACCCCTCCACTTT. Its translation: CASSRGTAADSPLHF.